The 27 T cell receptor beta chains below were found in one sample sequenced in a study of T cells in Graves' hyperthyroidism and ophthalmopathy. RNA transcripts yielded amplified TCR beta CDR3 regions. The HTBI set primed first-round TCR CDR3 RT-PCR. TCRdb re-called the multiplex PCR reads through MiXCR, storing one row per CDR3 protein. The sample lists 400,000 to 450,000 distinct CDR3 sequences; approximately 15% were seen once. Sequenced input: blood. The receptors were gathered from a man between 18 and 29 years old with Graves' ophthalmopathy.

The chain carries TRBV3-1 and TRBJ1-1; TRBD1 agrees at 9 bases. CDR1 is LGHDT and CDR2 is YNNKEL in the germline V gene (reference sequence). The CDR3 consists of 14 residues. V lost 10 bases to trimming and J lost 2 bases; unmatched junction nucleotides: 8. CDR3 in DNA: TGTGCCACCTGGGACAGGGAGGGAAACACTGAAGCTTTCTTT. This gives the protein CATWDREGNTEAFF.

This clonotype was seen repeatedly, ten times or more. The chain recombines TRBV3-1 with TRBJ2-5, with D hard to call. CDR1 and CDR2 (germline): LGHDT, YNNKEL (reference sequence). CDR3 size: 15 residues. Trimming pared 0 bases from V and 4 bases from J, leaving 12 bases between. The CDR3 bases are TGTGCCAGCAGCCAAGAGGCACGAAGAAGAGAGACCCAGTACTTC. Its translation is CASSQEARRRETQYF.

The chain has TRBV7-9 and TRBJ1-3, with 10 bases identical to TRBD1. The CDR3 extends over 19 amino acids. The V gene's germline CDR1 is SEHNR and CDR2 FQNEAQ (reference sequence). V was pared by 3 bases and J by 7 bases, with 18 bases of the junction left unmatched. The CDR3 coding sequence is TGTGCCAGCAGCTTGACAGGGGGCGCCCAGAATTCCCTGGAGAACACCATATATTTT. Translation: CASSLTGGAQNSLENTIYF.

This chain joins TRBV19 and TRBJ2-3; TRBD2 is a possible D gene (6 bases). Germline assignment: CDR1 LNHDA and CDR2 SQIVND (reference sequence). CDR3 length: 16 residues. The V gene lost 2 bases and the J gene lost 0 bases, with 12 bases spanning the gap. The CDR3 DNA sequence: TGTGCCAGTAGTATAAAGGTAGCGGCAAGCACAGATACGCAGTATTTT. Translated, it gives CASSIKVAASTDTQYF.

This clonotype was found many times. The chain employs TRBV5-1 and TRBJ2-7, with 7 bases fitting TRBD1. This CDR3 contains 15 residues. After removal of 0 bases from V and 4 bases from J, the junction contained 7 bases not matched to a gene. Germline CDR1 is SGHRS and CDR2 is YFSETQ. The CDR3 DNA reads TGCGCCAGCAGCTTGGCCTTGGCAGGGGGATACGAGCAGTACTTC. This sequence encodes CASSLALAGGYEQYF.

This clonotype was recorded many times. The chain couples TRBV20-1 to TRBJ1-5; no firm D call. Trimming pared 5 bases from V and 3 bases from J, leaving 17 bases between. CDR1 and CDR2 from the germline V gene are DFQATT and SNEGSKA (reference sequence). The CDR3 is 15 residues long. As DNA, the CDR3 is TGCAGTGCTCGAACCCCCGTCGGTACCAATCAGCCCCAGCATTTT. Its protein is CSARTPVGTNQPQHF.

About this clonotype: At one of its ends the junction is not consistent with the germline gene, which may arise from a read error. V is TRBV3-1 and J is TRBJ2-5; 14 bases match TRBD2. Per the germline V gene, CDR1 is LGHDT and CDR2 is YNNKEL (reference sequence). CDR3 length: 15 residues. The CDR3 loop is CVSSQGTSGSETQYF. The CDR3, as DNA: TGTGTCAGCAGCCAAGGGACTAGCGGGAGCGAGACCCAGTACTTC.

Many counts were recorded for this clonotype. The chain joins TRBV7-9 to TRBJ2-3; possibly TRBD1 or TRBD2 for D (6 bases each). The CDR3 contains 14 residues. The germline V gene encodes CDR1 SEHNR and CDR2 FQNEAQ (reference sequence). V gave up 2 bases and J gave up 6 bases, with 12 bases separating them. The CDR3 here is CASSLPGGRDTQYF. CDR3 nucleotides: TGTGCCAGCAGCTTACCCGGGGGCCGGGATACGCAGTATTTT.

A note on this clonotype: This may come from a read error, since a much larger clone is one base off. The chain links TRBV11-2 to TRBJ2-1; the match to TRBD2 covers 7 bases. CDR3 length equals 17 residues. V was pared by 1 base and J by 4 bases, with 10 bases of the junction left unmatched. Germline CDR1 is SGHAT and CDR2 is FQNNGV. The CDR3 coding sequence is TGTGCCAGCAGCTTAGTGTACACGGGGGGAGGGTACAATGAGCAGTTCTTC. It codes for CASSLVYTGGGYNEQFF.

Many counts were recorded for this clonotype. The rearrangement uses TRBV29-1 and TRBJ1-5; D gene unclear. Germline V gives CDR1 SQVTM, CDR2 ANQGSEA. Deletions cut 4 bases from V and 1 base from J, with 8 bases between. This CDR3 contains 13 residues. DNA for the CDR3: TGCAGCGTTGTAGTGGGAAGCAATCAGCCCCAGCATTTT. Its protein product is CSVVVGSNQPQHF.

The V call is TRBV6-6, the J call TRBJ2-7; D assignment may be TRBD1 or TRBD2 (5 bases each). The germline V gene has CDR1 MNHNY and CDR2 SVGAGI (reference sequence). This CDR3 comprises 15 residues. Trimming took 3 bases from V and 3 from J, leaving 15 bases between them. The CDR3: CASSYSGTTNYEQYF. The CDR3 nucleotides are TGTGCCAGCAGTTATTCCGGGACGACTAACTACGAGCAGTACTTC.

This clonotype was detected only a few times. The rearrangement links TRBV5-5 to TRBJ2-5; TRBD1 matches at 7 bases. Trimming took 4 bases from V and 7 from J; bases not matched to a gene: 13. Germline CDR1 reads SGHKS; CDR2 reads YYEKEE (reference sequence). The CDR3 extends over 15 amino acids. The CDR3 region has the DNA TGTGCCAGCAGCCCTCAGGGGGATCCGAAAGCGACCCAGTACTTC. Residues: CASSPQGDPKATQYF.

The chain links TRBV2 to TRBJ2-7; no definite D call. The CDR3 runs 12 residues. Germline V gives CDR1 SNHLY, CDR2 FYNNEI. Trimming removed 9 bases from V and 6 bases from J, with 15 bases in between. The CDR3 DNA reads TGTGCCAGTGCAGACCGTGTTAGCGAGCAGTACTTC. This sequence encodes CASADRVSEQYF.

The chain combines TRBV9 with TRBJ2-1; D might be TRBD1 or TRBD2, each matching 5 bases. CDR1 is SGDLS and CDR2 is YYNGEE in the germline V gene. This CDR3 region has 17 residues. Trimming took off 4 bases at V and 2 bases at J, with 19 bases between the two ends. The CDR3 here is CASSTLPGTTPYNEQFF. CDR3 coding DNA: TGTGCCAGCAGCACCTTACCCGGGACGACCCCCTACAATGAGCAGTTCTTC.

This clonotype was observed a few times. V and J are TRBV6-2 or TRBV6-3 and TRBJ2-2; D may be TRBD2 (6 bases). The V end lost 2 bases, the J end lost 5 bases, and 9 bases lay between the germline ends. The CDR3 extends over 14 amino acids. The germline V gene encodes CDR1 MNHEY and CDR2 SVGEGT. The CDR3 spells CASSYPGRTGELFF. CDR3 nucleotides: TGTGCCAGCAGTTACCCGGGGAGGACCGGGGAGCTGTTTTTT.

The table lists this clonotype with many counts. This rearrangement joins TRBV5-6 to TRBJ1-2; D uncertain. V was shortened by 4 bases and J by 4 bases, with 17 bases between the two germline ends. CDR1 and CDR2 from the germline V gene are SGHDT and YYEEEE. The CDR3 loop spans 15 amino acids. Here the CDR3 DNA reads TGTGCCAGCAGCGGAACACCGGGAAATTCCTATGGCTACACCTTC. Translated, it gives CASSGTPGNSYGYTF.

Only a few counts were recorded for this clonotype. The chain employs TRBV9 and TRBJ2-2; 10 bases map to TRBD1. Trimming took 4 bases from V and 4 from J; bases not matched to a gene: 10. The CDR3 covers 17 residues. Germline V gene data show CDR1 as SGDLS and CDR2 as YYNGEE. The CDR3 DNA reads as TGTGCCAGCAGCACACCGACAGGGGGCGACAGCACCGGGGAGCTGTTTTTT. Protein sequence: CASSTPTGGDSTGELFF.

This clonotype was counted many times. The V call is TRBV10-3, the J call TRBJ2-5; D uncertain. This CDR3 contains 12 residues. Germline V CDR1 and CDR2: ENHRY, SYGVKD. Trimming removed 10 bases at V and 3 bases at J, with 12 bases between. The CDR3 reads CATRHGEETQYF. The CDR3 DNA reads as TGTGCCACCCGACACGGAGAAGAGACCCAGTACTTC.

A few counts support this clonotype. The chain has TRBV24-1 and TRBJ2-3, with D tentatively TRBD2 (6 bases). This CDR3 region has 17 residues. V lost 6 bases to trimming and J lost 0 bases, with 18 bases between them. Germline CDR1 KGHDR, CDR2 SFDVKD. The chain's CDR3 is CATSIDRGTSSTDTQYF. DNA for the CDR3: TGTGCCACCAGTATCGATCGGGGGACCTCTAGCACAGATACGCAGTATTTT.

The chain has TRBV9 and TRBJ2-3; TRBD2 matches 8 bases. This CDR3 comprises 20 residues. The germline V gene encodes CDR1 SGDLS and CDR2 YYNGEE. V was pared by 10 bases and J by 1 base, with 26 bases of the junction left unmatched. The CDR3 sequence: CAGRNSRASGSLGGTDTQYF. In nucleotides, the CDR3 is TGTGCCGGACGGAATTCTCGGGCTAGCGGGTCCCTCGGGGGCACAGATACGCAGTATTTT.

The sample holds many counts of this clonotype. The chain uses TRBV2 and TRBJ2-1; 9 bases are shared with TRBD1. Per the germline V gene, CDR1 is SNHLY and CDR2 is FYNNEI. V gave up 6 bases and J gave up 6 bases; unmatched junction bases: 12. This CDR3 comprises 16 residues. This CDR3 reads CASSARGTGIFNEQFF. The CDR3 nucleotides read TGTGCCAGCAGCGCGAGGGGGACAGGGATTTTCAATGAGCAGTTCTTC.

The sample holds a few counts of this clonotype. The chain recombines TRBV3-1 with TRBJ2-7, with 11 bases matching TRBD2. Germline V gene sequence: CDR1 LGHDT, CDR2 YNNKEL (reference sequence). J was trimmed by 0 bases and V by 5 bases; bases with no gene match: 9. The CDR3 consists of 17 residues. CDR3 nucleotide sequence: TGTGCCAGCAGCACCCTAGCGGGGGGCCTCAGCTCCTACGAGCAGTACTTC. This translates into CASSTLAGGLSSYEQYF.

This clonotype appeared many times. The V and J genes are TRBV3-1 and TRBJ1-2, with D uncertain. Germline assignment: CDR1 LGHDT and CDR2 YNNKEL (reference sequence). The CDR3 has 14 residues. V was pared by 0 bases and J by 2 bases, with 7 bases between. This CDR3 is CASSQDLGNYGYTF. CDR3 sequence (DNA): TGTGCCAGCAGCCAAGATCTGGGGAACTATGGCTACACCTTC. Based on the CDR3 plus reference TRBV3-1 and TRBJ1-2, the full variable domain is DTAVSQTPKYLVTQMGNDKSIKCEQNLGHDTMYWYKQDSKKFLKIMFSYNNKELIINETVPNRFSPKSPDKAHLNLHINSLELGDSAVYFCASSQDLGNYGYTFGSGTRLTVV.

The rearrangement uses TRBV5-1 and TRBJ1-4; possible D gene TRBD1, 5 bases. The CDR3 contains 16 residues. The germline V gene encodes CDR1 SGHRS and CDR2 YFSETQ. The V gene lost 0 bases and the J gene lost 5 bases, with 14 bases spanning the gap. CDR3 bases: TGCGCCAGCAGCTTGGCTCCGGGGCCCCGGAATGAAAAACTGTTTTTT. This sequence encodes CASSLAPGPRNEKLFF.

The chain links TRBV29-1 to TRBJ2-7; D might be TRBD1 (6 bases). Germline-derived CDR1 and CDR2 are SQVTM and ANQGSEA. V was clipped by 4 bases and J by 7 bases, with 17 bases between them. CDR3 length: 13 residues. This chain's CDR3 is CSVAMGAPREQYF. CDR3 bases: TGCAGCGTTGCCATGGGGGCCCCCCGGGAGCAGTACTTC.

This clonotype showed up many times. The rearrangement joins TRBV7-8 to TRBJ2-1; no clear D. The ends were cut back, 8 bases at V and 3 bases at J, with 14 bases in the middle. Germline loops: CDR1 SGHVS, CDR2 FQNEAQ. The CDR3 extends over 14 amino acids. The CDR3: CASLAWGSYNEQFF. CDR3 DNA sequence: TGTGCCAGCCTTGCGTGGGGTAGCTACAATGAGCAGTTCTTC.

This clonotype was counted at least ten times. In nucleotides, the CDR3 is TGCAGTGCCTTACGAACTACGCAGTATTTT. It specifies CSALRTTQYF. The rearrangement uses TRBV20-1 and TRBJ2-3, with D unclear. This CDR3 is built from 10 residues. V dropped 6 bases and J dropped 8 bases, with 9 bases sitting between them. Germline assignment: CDR1 DFQATT and CDR2 SNEGSKA (reference sequence).